The sequence of this TCR beta chain was determined in a study of molecular identifiers for immune sequencing clone quantification. Across the study: The replicates split RNA from around 18,000 or 91,000 naive CD8 cells five ways and sequenced four. Study-wide results and limits: Among effectors, clones above 20 RNA copies held over 98% of molecules; among naive cells, under 1%.

Germline assignment: CDR1 SGHDN and CDR2 FVKESK. Trimming cost V 4 bases and J 4 bases, with 20 bases left between them. The CDR3 covers 16 residues. TCRdb re-derived calls from the PCR reads in MiXCR, one entry per CDR3 protein. The sample shows over 600,000 distinct CDR3 sequences, 20% of them seen only once. Source material for naive CD8 libraries was about 19,000 to 1,100,000 sorted cells, with 10%, 30% or 50% RNA. This clonotype appeared many times. As yet, its antigen is unknown. The sample was naive CD8+ T cells from blood, with Jurkat cell RNA spiked in. Subset described: FACS-sorted CD8+CD4-CCR7+CD45RA+ naive T cells. This clonotype was sampled from a human donor in good health. Some libraries in this study had Jurkat cell RNA spiked in. The gene calls are TRBV14 and TRBJ2-7; D gene uncertain. This CDR3 is CASSPSRNAGKYEQYF. The DNA of the CDR3 is TGTGCCAGCAGCCCCTCCCGGAACGCCGGTAAATACGAGCAGTACTTC.